The rows below give T cell receptor beta chains drawn from one sample of a study of vaccination and CD4 T cells after COVID-19. One entry per CDR3 protein, called by TCRdb with MiXCR from the PCR reads. The repertoire includes 9,900 or so distinct CDR3 sequences, around 75% of them detected once, and around 7.6% sits in the top ten. For these TCRs, the target antigens are not known. The sequenced material came from CD4+ T cells from blood, cultured in vitro. These receptors were obtained from a human donor who had recovered from COVID-19. Both conserved end residues are part of each CDR3. Each record gives: V gene, D gene, clone size, J gene, CDR3 protein, CDR3 DNA. The D gene is left open where the match is weak. The size entry is marked missing in some rows and otherwise reads once, few, many or a size class.

V gene: TRBV7-3
D gene: TRBD2
clone size: NA
J gene: TRBJ2-1
CDR3 protein: CASSSGLAGVGEQFF
CDR3 DNA: TGTGCCAGCAGCTCCGGACTAGCGGGAGTGGGCGAGCAGTTCTTC

V gene: TRBV20-1
D gene: NA
clone size: NA
J gene: TRBJ1-5
CDR3 protein: CSARDMGGQYSNQPQHF
CDR3 DNA: TGCAGTGCTAGAGATATGGGCGGACAGTATAGCAATCAGCCCCAGCATTTT

V gene: TRBV20-1
D gene: NA
clone size: NA
J gene: TRBJ1-1
CDR3 protein: CSASGGANTEAFF
CDR3 DNA: TGCAGTGCTAGTGGGGGAGCAAACACTGAAGCTTTCTTT

V gene: TRBV6-1
D gene: TRBD1
clone size: NA
J gene: TRBJ2-7
CDR3 protein: CASSDLGTGGGEQYF
CDR3 DNA: TGTGCCAGCAGTGATTTAGGGACAGGGGGGGGCGAGCAGTACTTC

V gene: TRBV5-6
D gene: TRBD1
clone size: few
J gene: TRBJ1-2
CDR3 protein: CASSLDRGNYGYTF
CDR3 DNA: TGTGCCAGCAGCCTGGACAGGGGGAACTATGGCTACACCTTC

V gene: TRBV9
D gene: NA
clone size: NA
J gene: TRBJ2-3
CDR3 protein: CASSTGLVWSTDTQYF
CDR3 DNA: TGTGCCAGCAGCACAGGATTAGTTTGGAGCACAGATACGCAGTATTTT

V gene: TRBV20-1
D gene: NA
clone size: NA
J gene: TRBJ1-5
CDR3 protein: CSAHYRAGQNQPQHF
CDR3 DNA: TGCAGTGCCCACTACCGGGCAGGGCAGAATCAGCCCCAGCATTTT

V gene: TRBV27
D gene: NA
clone size: NA
J gene: TRBJ1-1
CDR3 protein: CASSFRGQNTEAFF
CDR3 DNA: TGTGCCAGCAGTTTTAGGGGACAGAACACTGAAGCTTTCTTT

V gene: TRBV20-1
D gene: NA
clone size: NA
J gene: TRBJ1-2
CDR3 protein: CSAFLRGGTYGYTF
CDR3 DNA: TGCAGTGCTTTCCTTCGGGGGGGGACCTATGGCTACACCTTC

V gene: TRBV7-2
D gene: TRBD1
clone size: NA
J gene: TRBJ2-2
CDR3 protein: CASSQTGGGNTGELFF
CDR3 DNA: TGTGCCAGCAGCCAAACAGGGGGAGGGAACACCGGGGAGCTGTTTTTT

V gene: TRBV6-2/TRBV6-3
D gene: NA
clone size: NA
J gene: TRBJ1-2
CDR3 protein: CASSYGGSSFNYGYTF
CDR3 DNA: TGTGCCAGCAGTTATGGCGGCAGCTCCTTTAACTATGGCTACACCTTC

V gene: TRBV25-1
D gene: TRBD1
clone size: few
J gene: TRBJ1-2
CDR3 protein: CASSEQGQGGGYTF
CDR3 DNA: TGTGCCAGCAGTGAACAGGGACAGGGAGGTGGCTACACCTTC

V gene: TRBV19
D gene: TRBD1
clone size: NA
J gene: TRBJ1-2
CDR3 protein: CASSPRTGGVYGYTF
CDR3 DNA: TGTGCCAGTAGTCCCAGGACAGGCGGCGTATATGGCTACACCTTC

V gene: TRBV18
D gene: NA
clone size: NA
J gene: TRBJ2-5
CDR3 protein: CASSPLVSKETTTQYF
CDR3 DNA: TGTGCCAGCTCACCACTCGTGTCTAAAGAGACAACGACCCAGTACTTC

V gene: TRBV6-2/TRBV6-3
D gene: NA
clone size: NA
J gene: TRBJ2-7
CDR3 protein: CASSTPTSISYEQYF
CDR3 DNA: TGTGCCAGCAGCACTCCAACTTCTATCTCCTACGAGCAGTACTTC

V gene: TRBV27
D gene: NA
clone size: NA
J gene: TRBJ1-2
CDR3 protein: CASSSHGTLRDYGYTF
CDR3 DNA: TGTGCCAGCAGTTCCCACGGGACCCTGAGGGACTATGGCTACACCTTC

V gene: TRBV19
D gene: TRBD2
clone size: NA
J gene: TRBJ2-1
CDR3 protein: CASSIAVAGGLEQFF
CDR3 DNA: TGTGCCAGTAGTATAGCCGTAGCGGGAGGGCTAGAGCAGTTCTTC

V gene: TRBV6-1
D gene: TRBD1
clone size: NA
J gene: TRBJ1-2
CDR3 protein: CASSARGGGLNTGGYTF
CDR3 DNA: TGTGCCAGCAGTGCCCGAGGAGGGGGCTTGAATACGGGAGGCTACACCTTC

V gene: TRBV7-2
D gene: TRBD2
clone size: NA
J gene: TRBJ2-2
CDR3 protein: CASSLRLAGGPWTGELFF
CDR3 DNA: TGTGCCAGCAGCTTACGACTAGCGGGAGGGCCGTGGACCGGGGAGCTGTTTTTT

V gene: TRBV10-2
D gene: TRBD1
clone size: NA
J gene: TRBJ1-5
CDR3 protein: CASSAQGGQPQHF
CDR3 DNA: TGCGCCAGCAGTGCCCAGGGGGGTCAGCCCCAGCATTTT

V gene: TRBV7-8
D gene: NA
clone size: NA
J gene: TRBJ2-7
CDR3 protein: CATNSGHSGPLSGEQYF
CDR3 DNA: TGTGCCACCAATTCAGGACACTCGGGACCCCTTTCGGGGGAGCAGTACTTC

V gene: TRBV15
D gene: NA
clone size: large
J gene: TRBJ2-4
CDR3 protein: CATRALGPQNIQYF
CDR3 DNA: TGTGCCACCAGAGCTCTGGGCCCCCAGAACATTCAGTACTTC

V gene: TRBV20-1
D gene: NA
clone size: NA
J gene: TRBJ1-2
CDR3 protein: CSARLVEGNRGYTF
CDR3 DNA: TGCAGTGCTAGGCTAGTGGAGGGGAATCGGGGCTACACCTTC

V gene: TRBV30
D gene: TRBD1
clone size: NA
J gene: TRBJ1-6
CDR3 protein: CAWSVGTGSYNSPLHF
CDR3 DNA: TGTGCCTGGAGTGTAGGGACAGGGTCCTATAATTCACCCCTCCACTTT

V gene: TRBV6-5
D gene: NA
clone size: NA
J gene: TRBJ1-6
CDR3 protein: CASSYTGTDNSPLHF
CDR3 DNA: TGTGCCAGCAGTTACACAGGGACGGATAATTCACCCCTCCACTTT

V gene: TRBV6-4
D gene: NA
clone size: NA
J gene: TRBJ2-2
CDR3 protein: CASSDVTGELFF
CDR3 DNA: TGTGCCAGCAGTGACGTCACCGGGGAGCTGTTTTTT

V gene: TRBV6-2/TRBV6-3
D gene: TRBD1
clone size: few
J gene: TRBJ2-1
CDR3 protein: CATRDRVYNEQFF
CDR3 DNA: TGTGCCACACGGGACAGGGTATACAATGAGCAGTTCTTC

V gene: TRBV27
D gene: NA
clone size: few
J gene: TRBJ2-3
CDR3 protein: CASSFSGTDTQYF
CDR3 DNA: TGTGCCAGCAGTTTTTCAGGGACAGATACGCAGTATTTT

V gene: TRBV4-1
D gene: NA
clone size: NA
J gene: TRBJ1-5
CDR3 protein: CASSQEGSTNQPQHF
CDR3 DNA: TGCGCCAGCAGCCAAGAGGGCAGCACCAATCAGCCCCAGCATTTT

V gene: TRBV5-1
D gene: TRBD1
clone size: few
J gene: TRBJ2-5
CDR3 protein: CASSWGLLGQGTETQYF
CDR3 DNA: TGCGCCAGCAGCTGGGGACTTTTGGGACAGGGGACGGAGACCCAGTACTTC

V gene: TRBV7-2
D gene: NA
clone size: NA
J gene: TRBJ2-7
CDR3 protein: CASSPGLNLREQYF
CDR3 DNA: TGTGCCAGCAGCCCCGGACTTAATTTACGGGAGCAGTACTTC

V gene: TRBV29-1
D gene: NA
clone size: once
J gene: TRBJ1-2
CDR3 protein: CSVEVDSVGGYTF
CDR3 DNA: TGCAGCGTTGAGGTCGACTCAGTCGGTGGCTACACCTTC

V gene: TRBV24-1
D gene: TRBD2
clone size: few
J gene: TRBJ2-7
CDR3 protein: CATSQAGESSYEQYF
CDR3 DNA: TGTGCCACCAGCCAAGCGGGAGAGAGCTCCTACGAGCAGTACTTC

V gene: TRBV5-6
D gene: NA
clone size: NA
J gene: TRBJ1-5
CDR3 protein: CASSLATSNQPQHF
CDR3 DNA: TGTGCCAGCAGCTTGGCTACGTCCAATCAGCCCCAGCATTTT

V gene: TRBV20-1
D gene: TRBD1
clone size: few
J gene: TRBJ1-5
CDR3 protein: CSARVIDRGNQPQHF
CDR3 DNA: TGCAGTGCTAGAGTGATCGACAGGGGCAATCAGCCCCAGCATTTT

V gene: TRBV19
D gene: NA
clone size: NA
J gene: TRBJ2-5
CDR3 protein: CASSRGLQETQYF
CDR3 DNA: TGTGCCAGTAGTAGAGGACTACAAGAGACCCAGTACTTC

V gene: TRBV6-2/TRBV6-3
D gene: NA
clone size: NA
J gene: TRBJ2-7
CDR3 protein: CASSYLDYEQYF
CDR3 DNA: TGTGCCAGCAGTTACCTGGACTACGAGCAGTACTTC

V gene: TRBV9
D gene: NA
clone size: NA
J gene: TRBJ1-5
CDR3 protein: CASSPRGEF
CDR3 DNA: TGTGCCAGCAGCCCCCGGGGGGAATTT

V gene: TRBV7-9
D gene: TRBD1
clone size: NA
J gene: TRBJ1-2
CDR3 protein: CASSRQGSGYTF
CDR3 DNA: TGTGCCAGCAGCCGACAGGGGAGTGGCTACACCTTC

V gene: TRBV5-1
D gene: TRBD1
clone size: NA
J gene: TRBJ2-3
CDR3 protein: CASSPQGGTDTQYF
CDR3 DNA: TGCGCCAGCAGCCCGCAGGGGGGCACAGATACGCAGTATTTT

V gene: TRBV6-1
D gene: NA
clone size: once
J gene: TRBJ2-3
CDR3 protein: CASKREASDTQYF
CDR3 DNA: TGTGCCAGCAAGAGGGAGGCTTCAGATACGCAGTATTTT

V gene: TRBV14
D gene: NA
clone size: NA
J gene: TRBJ2-7
CDR3 protein: CASSQGTVGPYEQYF
CDR3 DNA: TGTGCCAGCAGCCAAGGGACAGTGGGACCCTACGAGCAGTACTTC

V gene: TRBV28
D gene: NA
clone size: NA
J gene: TRBJ2-1
CDR3 protein: CASSSSLAGSYNEQFF
CDR3 DNA: TGTGCCAGCAGTTCCTCCCTAGCTGGCTCCTACAATGAGCAGTTCTTC

V gene: TRBV2
D gene: NA
clone size: NA
J gene: TRBJ1-6
CDR3 protein: CASSDRSSYNSPLHF
CDR3 DNA: TGTGCCAGCAGTGACAGGAGCTCCTATAATTCACCCCTCCACTTT

V gene: TRBV20-1
D gene: TRBD2
clone size: NA
J gene: TRBJ2-5
CDR3 protein: CSAPRLRGSQETQYF
CDR3 DNA: TGCAGTGCTCCCAGGTTGCGGGGGTCTCAAGAGACCCAGTACTTC

V gene: TRBV7-2
D gene: TRBD2
clone size: few
J gene: TRBJ2-5
CDR3 protein: CASSGQRSGKIGTQYF
CDR3 DNA: TGTGCCAGCAGCGGGCAGAGGAGCGGGAAGATAGGGACCCAGTACTTC

V gene: TRBV6-4
D gene: TRBD2
clone size: NA
J gene: TRBJ2-3
CDR3 protein: CASSDSTGGPDTQYF
CDR3 DNA: TGTGCCAGCAGTGACTCGACGGGAGGCCCCGATACGCAGTATTTT

V gene: TRBV6-1
D gene: TRBD1
clone size: once
J gene: TRBJ1-5
CDR3 protein: CASSEPRTTGGGRQPQHF
CDR3 DNA: TGTGCCAGCAGTGAACCCCGGACCACAGGGGGCGGACGTCAGCCCCAGCATTTT

V gene: TRBV7-9
D gene: TRBD1
clone size: NA
J gene: TRBJ1-6
CDR3 protein: CASSREGANHF
CDR3 DNA: TGTGCCAGCAGCCGGGAGGGGGCTAACCACTTT

V gene: TRBV5-1
D gene: NA
clone size: once
J gene: TRBJ2-7
CDR3 protein: CASSPPGTMGEQYF
CDR3 DNA: TGCGCCAGCAGCCCCCCCGGGACGATGGGCGAGCAGTACTTC

V gene: TRBV20-1
D gene: TRBD1
clone size: few
J gene: TRBJ1-5
CDR3 protein: CSAVRGQGNQPQHF
CDR3 DNA: TGCAGTGCGGTTCGGGGACAGGGCAATCAGCCCCAGCATTTT

V gene: TRBV27
D gene: NA
clone size: NA
J gene: TRBJ2-7
CDR3 protein: CASSRVDSYEQYF
CDR3 DNA: TGTGCCAGCAGCCGCGTCGACAGCTACGAGCAGTACTTC

V gene: TRBV7-6
D gene: NA
clone size: NA
J gene: TRBJ2-5
CDR3 protein: CASSLEWEETQYF
CDR3 DNA: TGTGCCAGCAGCTTAGAATGGGAAGAGACCCAGTACTTC

V gene: TRBV6-2/TRBV6-3
D gene: TRBD1
clone size: NA
J gene: TRBJ1-5
CDR3 protein: CASSWAAGTGGGQPQHF
CDR3 DNA: TGTGCCAGCAGTTGGGCCGCGGGGACAGGGGGCGGGCAGCCCCAGCATTTT

V gene: TRBV20-1
D gene: NA
clone size: NA
J gene: TRBJ1-5
CDR3 protein: CSAKGIRSNQPQHF
CDR3 DNA: TGCAGTGCTAAAGGGATACGGAGCAATCAGCCCCAGCATTTT